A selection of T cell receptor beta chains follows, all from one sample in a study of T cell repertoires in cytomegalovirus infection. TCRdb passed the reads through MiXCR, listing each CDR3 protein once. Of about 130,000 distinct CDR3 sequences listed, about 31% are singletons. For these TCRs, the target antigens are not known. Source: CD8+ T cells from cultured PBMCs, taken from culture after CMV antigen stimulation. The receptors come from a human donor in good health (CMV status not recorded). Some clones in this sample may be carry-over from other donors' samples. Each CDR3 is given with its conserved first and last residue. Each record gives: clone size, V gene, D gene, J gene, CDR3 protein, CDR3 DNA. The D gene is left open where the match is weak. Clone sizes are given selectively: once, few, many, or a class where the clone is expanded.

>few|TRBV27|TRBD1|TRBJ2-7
CASSGKDRGDEQYF
TGTGCCAGCAGTGGGAAGGACAGGGGAGACGAGCAGTACTTC
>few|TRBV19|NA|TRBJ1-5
CASSMGVGQPQHF
TGTGCCAGTAGTATGGGGGTCGGACAGCCCCAGCATTTT
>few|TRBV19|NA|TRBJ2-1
CASSISGDLYNEQFF
TGTGCCAGTAGTATTTCCGGGGACCTCTACAATGAGCAGTTCTTC
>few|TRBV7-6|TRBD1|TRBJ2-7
CASSLGQGGTYEQYF
TGTGCCAGCAGCTTAGGACAGGGGGGTACCTACGAGCAGTACTTC
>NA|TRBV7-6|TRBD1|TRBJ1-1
CASSFGTGNTEAFF
TGTGCCAGCAGCTTCGGGACAGGGAACACTGAAGCTTTCTTT
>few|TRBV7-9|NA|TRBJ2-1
CASSPASNEQFF
TGTGCCAGCAGCCCTGCGTCCAATGAGCAGTTCTTC
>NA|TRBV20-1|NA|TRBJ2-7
CSARPDSYEQYF
TGCAGTGCTAGGCCAGACTCCTACGAGCAGTACTTC
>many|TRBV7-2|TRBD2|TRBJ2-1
CASSLEPSGGRDEQFF
TGTGCCAGCAGCCTCGAACCTAGCGGGGGGCGGGATGAGCAGTTCTTC
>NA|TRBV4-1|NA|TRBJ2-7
CASSHTDGPDEQYF
TGCGCCAGCAGCCACACGGACGGTCCCGACGAGCAGTACTTC
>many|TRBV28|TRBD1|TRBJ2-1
CASTLWTGSYNEQFF
TGTGCCAGCACCCTTTGGACAGGGTCCTACAATGAGCAGTTCTTC
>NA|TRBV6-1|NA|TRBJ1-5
CASAMFDQPQHF
TGTGCCAGCGCGATGTTTGACCAGCCCCAGCATTTT
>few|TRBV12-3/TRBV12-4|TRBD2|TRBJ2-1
CASSLFSSGGAFYNEQFF
TGTGCCAGCAGTTTATTCTCTAGCGGGGGGGCCTTCTACAATGAGCAGTTCTTC
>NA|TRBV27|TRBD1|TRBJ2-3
CASGTGIVPSTDTQYF
TGTGCCAGCGGGACAGGTATAGTCCCTAGCACAGATACGCAGTATTTT
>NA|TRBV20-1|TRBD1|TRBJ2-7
CSAGQAGSYEQYF
TGCAGTGCTGGACAGGCCGGCTCCTACGAGCAGTACTTC
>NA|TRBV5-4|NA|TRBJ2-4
CASSLSDSNIQYF
TGTGCCAGCAGCTTGTCAGACTCGAACATTCAGTACTTC
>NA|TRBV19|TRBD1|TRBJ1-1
CASSKDRGNTEAFF
TGTGCCAGTAGTAAAGACAGGGGGAACACTGAAGCTTTCTTT
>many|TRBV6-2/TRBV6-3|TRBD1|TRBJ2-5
CASRSSGTALQETQYF
TGTGCCAGCAGATCTTCTGGGACAGCCCTCCAAGAGACCCAGTACTTC
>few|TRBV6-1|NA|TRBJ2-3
CASTPGTRRGTDTQYF
TGTGCCAGCACTCCCGGTACGCGAAGGGGCACAGATACGCAGTATTTT
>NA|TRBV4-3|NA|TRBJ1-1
CASSRGSGNTEAFF
TGCGCCAGCAGCCGCGGATCGGGGAACACTGAAGCTTTCTTT
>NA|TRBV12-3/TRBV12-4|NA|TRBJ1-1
CASSFVSSHEAFF
TGTGCCAGCAGTTTTGTGAGCTCCCATGAAGCTTTCTTT
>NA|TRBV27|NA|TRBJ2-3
CASSFNSRLTDTQYF
TGTGCCAGCAGTTTTAATTCGCGTCTCACAGATACGCAGTATTTT
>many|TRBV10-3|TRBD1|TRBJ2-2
CAISGLSGTGGSPGSGELFF
TGTGCCATCAGTGGCCTCTCCGGGACAGGGGGCTCCCCGGGGTCCGGGGAGCTGTTTTTT
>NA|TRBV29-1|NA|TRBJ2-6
CSAKSGANVLTF
TGCAGCGCGAAATCTGGGGCCAACGTCCTGACTTTC